The clone carrying this T cell receptor beta chain was recorded at least ten times. Its cognate antigen is unknown. Researchers took RNA transcripts and amplified the TCR beta CDR3 regions from them. First-round RT-PCR targeting the TCR CDR3 was performed with the HTBI primer set. TCRdb reprocessed the multiplex PCR reads with MiXCR, giving one entry per CDR3 protein. The sample includes a few hundred thousand distinct CDR3 sequences, about an eighth seen only once; the top ten take approximately 35%. The record originates from a study of T cells in Graves' hyperthyroidism and ophthalmopathy. Germline V gene data show CDR1 as MNHEY and CDR2 as SMNVEV (reference sequence). The CDR3 is 13 residues long. The V and J ends lost 3 bases and 3 bases respectively, with 8 bases between them. Findings and caveats of the study: Most thyroid clonotypes with frequency above 0.001 were detected in blood.

Sequencing was carried out using blood. The chain employs TRBV27 and TRBJ1-2, with TRBD1 as a possible D gene (5 bases). The TCR originated in a woman between 40 and 55 years old with Graves' ophthalmopathy. CDR3 nucleotide sequence: TGTGCCAGCAGTTTCCAGGGAGACTATGGCTACACCTTC. Translated: CASSFQGDYGYTF.